Below are 10 T cell receptor beta chains sequenced from a single sample in a study of cytomegalovirus exposure and HLA in healthy donors. The PCR employed 60 Vbeta primers together with 13 Jbeta primers. TCRdb's table, derived via immunoSEQ multiplex PCR, lists solely in-frame clones and lacks some. The sample lists hundreds of thousands of clones, 85% occurring once. Sequences were obtained from PBMCs. Receptor source: a girl aged 2-10 years in good health and CMV-seronegative.

The rearrangement joins TRBV7-9 to TRBJ2-7, with 10 bases fitting TRBD2. CDR1 SEHNR and CDR2 FQNEAQ come from the germline V gene (reference sequence). The CDR3 is 16 residues long. V was pared by 4 bases and J by 4 bases, with 10 bases of the junction left unmatched. CDR3 amino acids: CASSSLSGRALYEQYF. Written as DNA, the CDR3 is TGTGCCAGCAGCTCCCTAAGCGGGAGGGCCCTGTACGAGCAGTACTTC.

The chain is built from TRBV7-2 and TRBJ2-1; 9 bases line up with TRBD2. V was pared by 1 base and J by 4 bases, with 5 bases of the junction left unmatched. Germline V gene sequence: CDR1 SGHTA, CDR2 FQGNSA. This CDR3 contains 16 residues. CDR3 residues: CASSLGLAGAYNEQFF. As DNA, the CDR3 is TGTGCCAGCAGCTTAGGATTAGCGGGAGCATACAATGAGCAGTTCTTC.

The rearrangement joins TRBV6-1 to TRBJ2-1, with D possibly TRBD2 on 6 matching bases. V dropped 3 bases and J dropped 9 bases, with 21 bases sitting between them. The CDR3 is 16 amino acids. Germline-derived CDR1 and CDR2 are MNHNS and SASEGT. CDR3 in amino acids: CASSDGRSAGWSEQFF. Written as DNA, the CDR3 is TGTGCCAGCAGTGATGGACGGTCGGCGGGGTGGAGTGAGCAGTTCTTC.

The gene calls are TRBV9 and TRBJ1-1, with D unclear. The length of the CDR3 is 14 residues. Per the germline V gene, CDR1 is SGDLS and CDR2 is YYNGEE. V lost 0 bases and J lost 4, with 10 bases in between. This CDR3 is CASSVERAGTEAFF. The CDR3 bases are TGTGCCAGCAGCGTAGAACGGGCGGGCACTGAAGCTTTCTTT.

The V and J genes are TRBV5-1 and TRBJ2-1; 13 bases fit TRBD2. The length of the CDR3 is 16 residues. J lost 0 bases, V lost 6 bases, and 3 bases had no gene match. Germline V lookup: CDR1 SGHRS, CDR2 YFSETQ. The CDR3: CASKLAGGSSYNEQFF. In nucleotides, the CDR3 is TGCGCCAGCAAACTAGCGGGGGGGAGCTCCTACAATGAGCAGTTCTTC. Based on the CDR3 plus reference TRBV5-1 and TRBJ2-1, the full variable domain is KAGVTQTPRYLIKTRGQQVTLSCSPISGHRSVSWYQQTPGQGLQFLFEYFSETQRNKGNFPGRFSGRQFSNSRSEMNVSTLELGDSALYLCASKLAGGSSYNEQFFGPGTRLTVL.

In DNA, the CDR3 is TGTGCCAGCAGTTACAGGGGGTCGAACACCGGGGAGCTGTTTTTT. Amino acid sequence: CASSYRGSNTGELFF. V is TRBV6-5 and J is TRBJ2-2; maybe TRBD1 (6 bases). Trimming removed 2 bases from V and 0 bases from J, with 7 bases in between. CDR3 length: 15 residues. The V gene's germline CDR1 is MNHEY and CDR2 SVGAGI.

The chain couples TRBV10-1 to TRBJ2-7, with D perhaps TRBD1 (7 bases). Germline V gene data show CDR1 as WNHNN and CDR2 as SYGVQD (reference sequence). The V end lost 8 bases, the J end lost 2 bases, and 25 bases lay between the germline ends. This CDR3 has 17 amino acids. This CDR3 reads CASGKGGTGTAAYEQYF. CDR3 sequence (DNA): TGCGCCAGCGGAAAAGGGGGGACCGGGACAGCTGCCTACGAGCAGTACTTC.

The V call is TRBV5-1, the J call TRBJ2-7; maybe TRBD1 (6 bases). CDR3 length: 14 amino acids. Per germline, CDR1 SGHRS and CDR2 YFSETQ. V was shortened by 4 bases and J by 3 bases, with 14 bases between the two germline ends. CDR3 protein: CASSPGTLYYEQYF. The CDR3 nucleotides read TGCGCCAGCAGCCCGGGGACACTTTACTACGAGCAGTACTTC. The full variable domain, completed using reference TRBV5-1 and TRBJ2-7, is KAGVTQTPRYLIKTRGQQVTLSCSPISGHRSVSWYQQTPGQGLQFLFEYFSETQRNKGNFPGRFSGRQFSNSRSEMNVSTLELGDSALYLCASSPGTLYYEQYFGPGTRLTVT.

The CDR3 DNA reads TGCGCCAGCAGCTTGGAGGGACTAGCGGCAATCTCTGGGGCCAACGTCCTGACTTTC. Amino acids: CASSLEGLAAISGANVLTF. This sequence joins TRBV5-1 and TRBJ2-6, with 11 bases matching TRBD2. Germline CDR1 SGHRS, CDR2 YFSETQ. CDR3 size: 19 residues. The J segment lost 0 bases and the V segment lost 0 bases, leaving 5 bases of the junction unmatched.

This chain links TRBV18 with TRBJ2-1; 12 bases are shared with TRBD2. V lost 3 bases and J lost 4; bases outside the gene matches: 4. From germline, CDR1 is KGHSH and CDR2 LQKENI. The CDR3 loop spans 16 amino acids. This CDR3 is CASSPGLAGIYNEQFF. CDR3 bases: TGTGCCAGCTCACCCGGACTAGCGGGGATATACAATGAGCAGTTCTTC.